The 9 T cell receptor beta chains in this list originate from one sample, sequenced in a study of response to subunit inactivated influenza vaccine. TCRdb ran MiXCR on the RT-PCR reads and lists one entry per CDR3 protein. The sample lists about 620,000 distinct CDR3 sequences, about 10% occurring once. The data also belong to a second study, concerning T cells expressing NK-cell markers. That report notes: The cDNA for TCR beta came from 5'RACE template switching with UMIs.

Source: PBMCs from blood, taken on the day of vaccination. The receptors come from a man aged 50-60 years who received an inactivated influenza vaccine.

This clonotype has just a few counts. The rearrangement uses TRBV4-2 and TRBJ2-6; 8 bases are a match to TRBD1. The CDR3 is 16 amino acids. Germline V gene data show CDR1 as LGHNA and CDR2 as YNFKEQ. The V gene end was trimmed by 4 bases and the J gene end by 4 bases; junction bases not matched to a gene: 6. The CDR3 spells CASSRGQGSGANVLTF. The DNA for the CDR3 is TGTGCCAGCAGCCGAGGACAGGGATCAGGGGCCAACGTCCTGACTTTC.

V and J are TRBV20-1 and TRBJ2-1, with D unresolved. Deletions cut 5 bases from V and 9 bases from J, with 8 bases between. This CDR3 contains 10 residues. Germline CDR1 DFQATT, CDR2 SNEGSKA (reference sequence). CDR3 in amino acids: CSAALGEQFF. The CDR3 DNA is TGCAGTGCTGCTCTCGGTGAGCAGTTCTTC.

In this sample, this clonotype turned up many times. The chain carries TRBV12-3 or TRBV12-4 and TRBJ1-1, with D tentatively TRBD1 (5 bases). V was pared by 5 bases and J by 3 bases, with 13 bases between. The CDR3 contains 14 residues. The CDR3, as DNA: TGTGCCAGCAGTACGTACACAGGTGACACTGAAGCTTTCTTT. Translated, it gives CASSTYTGDTEAFF.

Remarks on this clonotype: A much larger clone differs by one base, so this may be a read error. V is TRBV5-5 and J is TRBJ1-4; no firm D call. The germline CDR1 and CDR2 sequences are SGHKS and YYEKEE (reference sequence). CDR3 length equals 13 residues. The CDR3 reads CASSLAVNGKLFF. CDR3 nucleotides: TGTGCCAGCAGCTTGGCCGTGAATGGAAAACTGTTTTTT.

The DNA of the CDR3 is TGTGCCAGCAGCACTAGGGATCCCCCAGATACGCAGTATTTT. This translates into CASSTRDPPDTQYF. The V gene is TRBV7-2, the J gene TRBJ2-3; D is possibly TRBD2 (5 bases). Trimming stripped 5 bases from V and 4 bases from J, with 13 bases between. The CDR3 length is 14 residues. CDR1 and CDR2 from the germline V gene are SGHTA and FQGNSA.

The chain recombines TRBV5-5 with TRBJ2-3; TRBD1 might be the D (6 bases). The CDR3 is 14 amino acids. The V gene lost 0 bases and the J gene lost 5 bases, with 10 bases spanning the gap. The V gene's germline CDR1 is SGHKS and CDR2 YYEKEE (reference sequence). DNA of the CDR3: TGTGCCAGCAGCTTGGGACAGGCGAAAGATACGCAGTATTTT. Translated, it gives CASSLGQAKDTQYF. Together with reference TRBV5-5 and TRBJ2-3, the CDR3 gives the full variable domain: DAGVTQSPTHLIKTRGQQVTLRCSPISGHKSVSWYQQVLGQGPQFIFQYYEKEERGRGNFPDRFSARQFPNYSSELNVNALLLGDSALYLCASSLGQAKDTQYFGPGTRLTVL.

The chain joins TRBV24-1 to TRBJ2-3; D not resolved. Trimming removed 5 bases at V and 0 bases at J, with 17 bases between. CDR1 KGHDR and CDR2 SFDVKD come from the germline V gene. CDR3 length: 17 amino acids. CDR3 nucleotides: TGTGCCACCAGTGGGCAGCGAACCCCCCTTAGCACAGATACGCAGTATTTT. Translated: CATSGQRTPLSTDTQYF.

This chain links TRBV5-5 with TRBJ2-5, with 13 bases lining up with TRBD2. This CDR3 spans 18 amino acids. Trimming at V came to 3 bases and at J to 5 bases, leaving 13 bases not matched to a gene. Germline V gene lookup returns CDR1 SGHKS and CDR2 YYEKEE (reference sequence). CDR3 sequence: CASSYLPGTSGALETQYF. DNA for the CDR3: TGTGCCAGCAGCTATCTCCCCGGGACTAGCGGGGCCCTTGAGACCCAGTACTTC.

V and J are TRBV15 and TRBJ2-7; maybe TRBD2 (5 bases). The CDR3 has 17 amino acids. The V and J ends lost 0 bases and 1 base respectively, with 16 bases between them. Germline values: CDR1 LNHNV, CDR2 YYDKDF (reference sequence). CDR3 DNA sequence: TGTGCCACCAGCAGAGACTGGCTTCCTAGCAAGTCCTACGAGCAGTACTTC. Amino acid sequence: CATSRDWLPSKSYEQYF.